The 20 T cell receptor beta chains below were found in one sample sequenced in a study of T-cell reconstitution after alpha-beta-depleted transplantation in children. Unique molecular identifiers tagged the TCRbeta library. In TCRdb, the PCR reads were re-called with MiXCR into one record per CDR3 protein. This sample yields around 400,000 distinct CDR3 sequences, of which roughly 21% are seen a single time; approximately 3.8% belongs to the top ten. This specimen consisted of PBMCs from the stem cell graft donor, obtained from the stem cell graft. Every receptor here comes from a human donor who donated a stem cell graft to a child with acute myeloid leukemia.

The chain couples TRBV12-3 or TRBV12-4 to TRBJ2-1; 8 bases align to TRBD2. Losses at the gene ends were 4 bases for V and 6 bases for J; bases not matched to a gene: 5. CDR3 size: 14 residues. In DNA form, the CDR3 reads TGTGCCAGCAGTTCCTCGGGACTAGTCAATGAGCAGTTCTTC. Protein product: CASSSSGLVNEQFF.

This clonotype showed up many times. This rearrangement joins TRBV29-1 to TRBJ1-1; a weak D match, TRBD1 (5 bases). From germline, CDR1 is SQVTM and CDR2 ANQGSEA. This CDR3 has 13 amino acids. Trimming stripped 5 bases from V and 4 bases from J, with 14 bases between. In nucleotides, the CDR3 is TGCAGCGTTTGGGACCCTTCAAGCACTGAAGCTTTCTTT. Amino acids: CSVWDPSSTEAFF.

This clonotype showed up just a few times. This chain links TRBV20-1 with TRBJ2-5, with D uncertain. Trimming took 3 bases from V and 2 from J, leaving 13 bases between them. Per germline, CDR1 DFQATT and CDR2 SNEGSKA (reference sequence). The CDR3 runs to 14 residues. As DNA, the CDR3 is TGCAGTGCTAGTGAGTCAGGCGGTCAAGAGACCCAGTACTTC. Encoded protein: CSASESGGQETQYF.

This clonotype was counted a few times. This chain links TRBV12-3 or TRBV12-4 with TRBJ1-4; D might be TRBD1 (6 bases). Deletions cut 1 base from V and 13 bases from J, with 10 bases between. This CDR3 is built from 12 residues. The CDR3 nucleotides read TGTGCCAGCAGTTTAGGAGGGGGAGCACTGTTTTTT. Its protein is CASSLGGGALFF.

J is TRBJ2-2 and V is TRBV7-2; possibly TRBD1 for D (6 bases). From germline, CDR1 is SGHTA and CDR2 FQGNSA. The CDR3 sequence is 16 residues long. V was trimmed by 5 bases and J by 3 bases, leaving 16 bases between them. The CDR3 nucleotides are TGTGCCAGCAGCCTCACAGGGAGCCGGCACACCGGGGAGCTGTTTTTT. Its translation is CASSLTGSRHTGELFF.

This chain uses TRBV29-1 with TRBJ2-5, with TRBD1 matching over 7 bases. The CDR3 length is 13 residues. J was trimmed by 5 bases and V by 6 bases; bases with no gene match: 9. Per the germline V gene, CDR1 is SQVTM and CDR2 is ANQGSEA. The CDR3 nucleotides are TGCAGCGTCGTACAGGGGCTGGGGGAGACCCAGTACTTC. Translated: CSVVQGLGETQYF.

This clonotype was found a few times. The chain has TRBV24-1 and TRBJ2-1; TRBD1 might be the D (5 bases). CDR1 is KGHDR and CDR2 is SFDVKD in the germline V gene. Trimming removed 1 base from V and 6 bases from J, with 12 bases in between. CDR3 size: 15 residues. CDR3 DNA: TGTGCCACCAGTGATTTAGGCTCAGGGTTCAATGAGCAGTTCTTC. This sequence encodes CATSDLGSGFNEQFF.

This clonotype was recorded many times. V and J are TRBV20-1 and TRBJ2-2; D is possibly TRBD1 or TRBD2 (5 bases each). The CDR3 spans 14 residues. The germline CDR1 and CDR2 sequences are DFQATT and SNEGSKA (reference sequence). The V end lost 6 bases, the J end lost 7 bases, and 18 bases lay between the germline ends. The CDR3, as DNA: TGCAGTGCCACCGAAGGGACGACCCGCGGGGAGCTGTTTTTT. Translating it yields CSATEGTTRGELFF.

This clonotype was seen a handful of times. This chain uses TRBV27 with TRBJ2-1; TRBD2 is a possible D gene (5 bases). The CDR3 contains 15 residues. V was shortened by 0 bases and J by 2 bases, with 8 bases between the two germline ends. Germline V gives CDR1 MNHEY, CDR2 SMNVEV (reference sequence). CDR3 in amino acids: CASSLSILAYNEQFF. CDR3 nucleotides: TGTGCCAGCAGTTTATCAATACTAGCCTACAATGAGCAGTTCTTC.

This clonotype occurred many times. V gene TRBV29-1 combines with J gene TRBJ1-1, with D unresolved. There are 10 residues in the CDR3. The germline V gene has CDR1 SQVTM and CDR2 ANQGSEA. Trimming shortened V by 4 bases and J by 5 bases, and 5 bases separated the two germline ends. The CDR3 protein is CSVGLTEAFF. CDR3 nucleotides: TGCAGCGTTGGGCTTACTGAAGCTTTCTTT.

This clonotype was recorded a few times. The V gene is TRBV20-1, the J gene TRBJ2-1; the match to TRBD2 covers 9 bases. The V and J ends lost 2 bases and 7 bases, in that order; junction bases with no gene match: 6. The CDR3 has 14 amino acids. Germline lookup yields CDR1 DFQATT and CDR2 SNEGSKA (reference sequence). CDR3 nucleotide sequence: TGCAGTGCTAGAATTAGCGGGAGATTAAATGAGCAGTTCTTC. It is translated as CSARISGRLNEQFF.

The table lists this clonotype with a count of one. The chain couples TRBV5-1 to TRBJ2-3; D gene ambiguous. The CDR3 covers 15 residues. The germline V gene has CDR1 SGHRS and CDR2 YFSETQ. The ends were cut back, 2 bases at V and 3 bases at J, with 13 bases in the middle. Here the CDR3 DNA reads TGCGCCAGCAGCTTCCCACTATCGAGGACAGATACGCAGTATTTT. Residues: CASSFPLSRTDTQYF.

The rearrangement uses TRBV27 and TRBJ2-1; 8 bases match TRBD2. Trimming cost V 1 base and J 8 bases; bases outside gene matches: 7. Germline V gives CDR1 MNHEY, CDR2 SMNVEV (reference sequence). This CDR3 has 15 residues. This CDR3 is CASSLLREVRDEQFF. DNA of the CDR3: TGTGCCAGCAGTTTATTGCGGGAGGTGCGCGATGAGCAGTTCTTC.

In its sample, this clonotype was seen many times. Here the CDR3 reads CSVEPRQARDTQYF. The CDR3 nucleotides are TGCAGCGTTGAACCTCGGCAGGCCCGGGATACGCAGTATTTT. The chain employs TRBV29-1 and TRBJ2-3; D is uncertain. The CDR3 has 14 amino acids. CDR1 and CDR2 from the germline V gene are SQVTM and ANQGSEA. V was clipped by 2 bases and J by 6 bases, with 15 bases between them.

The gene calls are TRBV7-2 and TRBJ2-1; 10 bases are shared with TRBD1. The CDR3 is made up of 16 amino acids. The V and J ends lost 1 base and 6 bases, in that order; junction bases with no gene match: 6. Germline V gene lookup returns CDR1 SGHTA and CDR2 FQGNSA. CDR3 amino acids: CASSLGTGTGVNEQFF. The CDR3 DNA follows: TGTGCCAGCAGCTTAGGGACCGGGACAGGGGTCAATGAGCAGTTCTTC. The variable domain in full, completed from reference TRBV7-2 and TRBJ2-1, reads GAGVSQSPSNKVTEKGKDVELRCDPISGHTALYWYRQSLGQGLEFLIYFQGNSAPDKSGLPSDRFSAERTGGSVSTLTIQRTQQEDSAVYLCASSLGTGTGVNEQFFGPGTRLTVL.

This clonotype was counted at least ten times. The CDR3 nucleotides are TGCAGCGTACCCTTAGGTGAGCAGTTCTTC. The encoded protein is CSVPLGEQFF. This sequence joins TRBV29-1 and TRBJ2-1; D call uncertain. Germline loops: CDR1 SQVTM, CDR2 ANQGSEA. CDR3 length equals 10 residues. Trimming cost V 6 bases and J 9 bases, with 9 bases left between them.

This CDR3 reads CASSLHAGTSFSYEQYF. The CDR3 DNA is TGTGCCAGCAGCTTGCATGCTGGGACTAGTTTCTCCTACGAGCAGTACTTC. The chain combines TRBV5-5 with TRBJ2-7; 8 bases match TRBD2. The CDR3 sequence is 17 residues long. With 1 base clipped from V and 0 bases from J, the junction kept 9 bases outside the gene matches. Germline V gene data show CDR1 as SGHKS and CDR2 as YYEKEE (reference sequence).

CDR3 sequence (DNA): TGTGCCAGCATCAGACTAGCGGGCACAGATACGCAGTATTTT. It codes for CASIRLAGTDTQYF. The rearrangement uses TRBV5-5 and TRBJ2-3; 9 bases align to TRBD2. V dropped 6 bases and J dropped 1; count of bases not matched to a gene: 3. In germline, CDR1 is SGHKS, CDR2 YYEKEE (reference sequence). The CDR3 is 14 amino acids.

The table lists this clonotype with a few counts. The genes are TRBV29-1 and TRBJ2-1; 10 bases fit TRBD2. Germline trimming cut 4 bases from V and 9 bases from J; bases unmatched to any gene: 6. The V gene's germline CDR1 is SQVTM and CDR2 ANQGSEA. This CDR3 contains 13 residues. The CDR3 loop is CSVGLAGATEQFF. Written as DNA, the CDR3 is TGCAGCGTTGGTCTAGCGGGAGCTACTGAGCAGTTCTTC.

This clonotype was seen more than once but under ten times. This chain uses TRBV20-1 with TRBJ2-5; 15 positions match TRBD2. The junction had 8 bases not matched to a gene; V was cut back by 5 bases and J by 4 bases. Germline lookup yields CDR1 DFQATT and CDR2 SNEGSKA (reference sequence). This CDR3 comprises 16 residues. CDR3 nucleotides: TGCAGTGCTCGGACTAGCGGGAGGGCCCCGTCAGAGACCCAGTACTTC. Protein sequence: CSARTSGRAPSETQYF.